The clone carrying this T cell receptor beta chain has at least ten counts. The antigen is not known. The read ends 3 residues early relative to the CDR3; the germline J gene fills the gap. Data came from immunoSEQ multiplex PCR; TCRdb stores just in-frame clones and leaves some out. The record shows tens of thousands of clones for this sample, with no singletons present. This CDR3 has 15 residues. Germline CDR1 and CDR2: LNHDA and SQIVND (reference sequence). Germline trimming cut 7 bases from V and 9 bases from J; bases unmatched to any gene: 15. This entry belongs to a study of T cell clonality in common variable immunodeficiency. Notes on the study in general: CVID subjects had higher TCRbeta clonality than healthy controls, most marked in about a third. CVID subjects shared fewer TCRbeta clones than healthy controls did. Common variable immunodeficiency TCR beta sequences reportedly had fewer deletions and N-nucleotide insertions.

The receptor was isolated from a person aged 18-69 years in good health. The sample consisted of peripheral blood mononuclear cells. This sequence joins TRBV19 and TRBJ2-1; 7 nucleotides line up with TRBD2. The CDR3 sequence is CASTLQGGRGFEQFF. CDR3 DNA (partial): TGTGCCAGTACCTTGCAAGGCGGGAGAGGTTTTGAG.